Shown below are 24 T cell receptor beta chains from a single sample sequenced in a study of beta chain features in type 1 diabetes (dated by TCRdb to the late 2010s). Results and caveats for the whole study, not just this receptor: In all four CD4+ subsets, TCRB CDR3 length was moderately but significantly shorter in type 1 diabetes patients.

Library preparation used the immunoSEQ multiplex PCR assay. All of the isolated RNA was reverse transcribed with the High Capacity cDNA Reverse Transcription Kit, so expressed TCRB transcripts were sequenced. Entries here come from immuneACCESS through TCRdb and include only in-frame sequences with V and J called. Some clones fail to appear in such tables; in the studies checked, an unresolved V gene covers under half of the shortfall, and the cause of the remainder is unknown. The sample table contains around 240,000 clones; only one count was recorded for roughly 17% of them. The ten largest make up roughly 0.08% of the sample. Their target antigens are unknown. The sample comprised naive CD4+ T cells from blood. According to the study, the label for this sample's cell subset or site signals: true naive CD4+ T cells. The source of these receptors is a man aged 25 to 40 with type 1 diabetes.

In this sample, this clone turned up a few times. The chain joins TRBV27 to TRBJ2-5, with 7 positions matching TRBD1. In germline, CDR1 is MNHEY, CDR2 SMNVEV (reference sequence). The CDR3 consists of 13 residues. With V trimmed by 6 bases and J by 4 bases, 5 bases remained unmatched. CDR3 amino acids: CASRLTGLETQYF. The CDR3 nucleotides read TGTGCCAGCAGATTGACAGGGTTAGAGACCCAGTACTTC.

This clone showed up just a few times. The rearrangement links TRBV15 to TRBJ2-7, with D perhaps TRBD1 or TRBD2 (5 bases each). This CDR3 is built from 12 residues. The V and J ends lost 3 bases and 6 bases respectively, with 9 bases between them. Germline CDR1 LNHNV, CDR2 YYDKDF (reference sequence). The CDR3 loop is CATSSSGTEQYF. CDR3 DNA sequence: TGTGCCACCAGCAGTTCGGGGACCGAGCAGTACTTC. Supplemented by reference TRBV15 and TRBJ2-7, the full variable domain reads DAMVIQNPRYQVTQFGKPVTLSCSQTLNHNVMYWYQQKSSQAPKLLFHYYDKDFNNEADTPDNFQSRRPNTSFCFLDIRSPGLGDTAMYLCATSSSGTEQYFGPGTRLTVT.

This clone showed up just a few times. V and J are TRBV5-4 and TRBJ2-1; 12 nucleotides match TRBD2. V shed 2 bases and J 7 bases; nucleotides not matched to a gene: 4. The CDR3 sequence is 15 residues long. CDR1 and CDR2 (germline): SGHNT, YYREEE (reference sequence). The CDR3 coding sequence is TGTGCCAGCAGCTTACTAGCGGGAGGATGGAATGAGCAGTTCTTC. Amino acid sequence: CASSLLAGGWNEQFF.

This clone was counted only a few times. The CDR3 sequence is CATSRDPGLSTYNEQFF. For the CDR3, the DNA is TGTGCCACCAGCAGAGATCCGGGACTATCGACCTACAATGAGCAGTTCTTC. The chain combines TRBV15 with TRBJ2-1, with 7 nucleotides matching TRBD2. This CDR3 region has 17 residues. V dropped 0 bases and J dropped 2; count of bases not matched to a gene: 7. The germline V gene encodes CDR1 LNHNV and CDR2 YYDKDF (reference sequence).

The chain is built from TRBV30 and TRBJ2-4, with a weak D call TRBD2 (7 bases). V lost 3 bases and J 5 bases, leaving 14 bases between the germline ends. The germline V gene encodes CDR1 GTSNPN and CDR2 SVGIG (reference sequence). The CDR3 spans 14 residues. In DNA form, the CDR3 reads TGTGCCTGGAGCGTGAAAGGGGGGGAAAACATTCAGTACTTC. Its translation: CAWSVKGGENIQYF.

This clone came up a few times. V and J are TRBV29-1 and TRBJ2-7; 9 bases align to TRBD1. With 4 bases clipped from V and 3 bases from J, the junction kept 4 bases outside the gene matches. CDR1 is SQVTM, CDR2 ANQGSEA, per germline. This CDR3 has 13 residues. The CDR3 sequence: CSVGTGGLYEQYF. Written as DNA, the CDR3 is TGCAGCGTTGGAACAGGGGGCCTCTACGAGCAGTACTTC.

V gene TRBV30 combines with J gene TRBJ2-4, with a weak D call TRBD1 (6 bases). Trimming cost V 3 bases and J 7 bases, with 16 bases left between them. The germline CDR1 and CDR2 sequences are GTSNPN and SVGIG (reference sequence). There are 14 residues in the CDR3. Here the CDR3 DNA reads TGTGCCTGGAGACAGGGTCCCGCGCTGAACATTCAGTACTTC. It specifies CAWRQGPALNIQYF.

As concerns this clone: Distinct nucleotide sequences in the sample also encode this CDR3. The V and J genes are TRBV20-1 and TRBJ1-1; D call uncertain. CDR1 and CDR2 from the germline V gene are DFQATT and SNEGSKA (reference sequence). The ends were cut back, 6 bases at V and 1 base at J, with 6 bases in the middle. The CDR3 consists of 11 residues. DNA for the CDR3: TGCAGTGCGACGGAGAACACTGAAGCTTTCTTT. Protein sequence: CSATENTEAFF.

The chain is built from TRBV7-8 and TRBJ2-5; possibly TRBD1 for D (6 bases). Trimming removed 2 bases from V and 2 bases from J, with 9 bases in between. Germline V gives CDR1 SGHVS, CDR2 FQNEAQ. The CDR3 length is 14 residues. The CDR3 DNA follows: TGTGCCAGCAGCTTATACCAGGGGCAAGAGACCCAGTACTTC. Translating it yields CASSLYQGQETQYF.

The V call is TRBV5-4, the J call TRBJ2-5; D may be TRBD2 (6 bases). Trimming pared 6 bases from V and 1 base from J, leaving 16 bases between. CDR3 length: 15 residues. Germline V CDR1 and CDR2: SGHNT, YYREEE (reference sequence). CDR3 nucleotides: TGTGCCAGCACTTGGAACGCGGGGACCCAAGAGACCCAGTACTTC. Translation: CASTWNAGTQETQYF.

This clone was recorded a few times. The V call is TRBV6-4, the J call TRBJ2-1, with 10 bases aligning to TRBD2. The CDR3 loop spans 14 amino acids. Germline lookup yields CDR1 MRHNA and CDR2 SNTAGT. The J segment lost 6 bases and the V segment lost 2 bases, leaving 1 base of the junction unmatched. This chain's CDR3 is CASSDIAGGNEQFF. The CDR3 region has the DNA TGTGCCAGCAGTGACATAGCGGGAGGCAATGAGCAGTTCTTC.

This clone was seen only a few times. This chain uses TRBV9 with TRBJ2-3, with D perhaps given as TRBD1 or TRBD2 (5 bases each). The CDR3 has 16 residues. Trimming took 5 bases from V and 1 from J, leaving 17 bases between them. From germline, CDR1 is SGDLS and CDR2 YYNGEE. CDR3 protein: CASSPGAPRGTDTQYF. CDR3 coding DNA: TGTGCCAGCAGTCCCGGGGCCCCCCGAGGCACAGATACGCAGTATTTT.

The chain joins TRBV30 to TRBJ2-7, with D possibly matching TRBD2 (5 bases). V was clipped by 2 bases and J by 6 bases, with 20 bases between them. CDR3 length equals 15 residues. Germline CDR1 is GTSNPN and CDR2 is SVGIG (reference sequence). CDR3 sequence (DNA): TGTGCCTGGAGTCGCCCAGGAGGACGCGTCATCGAGCAGTACTTC. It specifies CAWSRPGGRVIEQYF.

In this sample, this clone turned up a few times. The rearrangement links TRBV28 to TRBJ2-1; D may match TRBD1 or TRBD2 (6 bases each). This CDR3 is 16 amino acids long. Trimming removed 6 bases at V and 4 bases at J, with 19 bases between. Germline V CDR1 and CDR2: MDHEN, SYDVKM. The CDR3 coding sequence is TGTGCCAGCAGCCCACAGGTGGGGGGCAGATACAATGAGCAGTTCTTC. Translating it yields CASSPQVGGRYNEQFF. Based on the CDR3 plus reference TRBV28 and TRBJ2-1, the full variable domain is DVKVTQSSRYLVKRTGEKVFLECVQDMDHENMFWYRQDPGLGLRLIYFSYDVKMKEKGDIPEGYSVSREKKERFSLILESASTNQTSMYLCASSPQVGGRYNEQFFGPGTRLTVL.

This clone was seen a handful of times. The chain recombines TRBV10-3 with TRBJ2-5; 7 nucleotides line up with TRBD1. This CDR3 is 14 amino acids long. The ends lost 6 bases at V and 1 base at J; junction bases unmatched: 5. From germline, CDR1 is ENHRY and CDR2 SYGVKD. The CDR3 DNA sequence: TGTGCCATCAGGGACGGGACAGCCCAAGAGACCCAGTACTTC. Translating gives CAIRDGTAQETQYF.

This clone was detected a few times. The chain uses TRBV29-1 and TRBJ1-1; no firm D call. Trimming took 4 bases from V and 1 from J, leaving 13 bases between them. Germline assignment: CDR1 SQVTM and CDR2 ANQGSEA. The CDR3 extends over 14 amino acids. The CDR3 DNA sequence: TGCAGCGTTGTCTGGGAGCTGCAGAACACTGAAGCTTTCTTT. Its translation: CSVVWELQNTEAFF.

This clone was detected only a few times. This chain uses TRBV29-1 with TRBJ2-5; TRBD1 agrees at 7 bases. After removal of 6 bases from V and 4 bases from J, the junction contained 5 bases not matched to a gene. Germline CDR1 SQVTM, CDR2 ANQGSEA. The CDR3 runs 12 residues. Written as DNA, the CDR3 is TGCAGCGTGGCCGCAGGGGGAGAGACCCAGTACTTC. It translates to CSVAAGGETQYF. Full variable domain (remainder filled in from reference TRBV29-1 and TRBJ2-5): SAVISQKPSRDICQRGTSLTIQCQVDSQVTMMFWYRQQPGQSLTLIATANQGSEATYESGFVIDKFPISRPNLTFSTLTVSNMSPEDSSIYLCSVAAGGETQYFGPGTRLLVL.

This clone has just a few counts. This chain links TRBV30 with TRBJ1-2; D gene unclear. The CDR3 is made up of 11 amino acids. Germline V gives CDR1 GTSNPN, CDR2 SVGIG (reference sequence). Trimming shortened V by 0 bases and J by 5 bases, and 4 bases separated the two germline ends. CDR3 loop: CAWSVIYGYTF. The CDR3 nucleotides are TGTGCCTGGAGTGTGATATATGGCTACACCTTC.

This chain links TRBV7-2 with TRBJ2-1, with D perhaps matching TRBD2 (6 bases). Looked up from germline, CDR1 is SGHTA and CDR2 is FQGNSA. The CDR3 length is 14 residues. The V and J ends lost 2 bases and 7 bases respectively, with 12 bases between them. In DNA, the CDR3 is TGTGCCAGCAGCTTAACCGGGGGTTCGAATGAGCAGTTCTTC. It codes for CASSLTGGSNEQFF.

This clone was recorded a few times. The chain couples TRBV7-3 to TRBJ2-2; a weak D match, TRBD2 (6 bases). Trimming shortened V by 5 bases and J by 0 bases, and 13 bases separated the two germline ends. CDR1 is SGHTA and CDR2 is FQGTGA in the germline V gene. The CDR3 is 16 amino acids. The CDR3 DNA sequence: TGTGCCAGCAGCCGCGGGGTACCCGCGAACACCGGGGAGCTGTTTTTT. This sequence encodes CASSRGVPANTGELFF.

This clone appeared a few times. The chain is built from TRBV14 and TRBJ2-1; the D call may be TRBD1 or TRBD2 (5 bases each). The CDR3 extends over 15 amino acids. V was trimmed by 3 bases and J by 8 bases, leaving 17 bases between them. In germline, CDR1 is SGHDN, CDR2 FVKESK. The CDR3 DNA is TGTGCCAGCAGCCACCCTGAGGGGTCTTTCGATGAGCAGTTCTTC. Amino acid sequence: CASSHPEGSFDEQFF.

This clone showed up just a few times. The CDR3 DNA follows: TGCGCCAGCTCCGGGACGAGCGCAAGCTCTGGGGCCAACGTCCTGACTTTC. Encoded protein: CASSGTSASSGANVLTF. The chain combines TRBV5-1 with TRBJ2-6; D is possibly TRBD1 or TRBD2 (5 bases each). The CDR3 extends over 17 amino acids. Germline-derived CDR1 and CDR2 are SGHRS and YFSETQ. The germline V and J ends were trimmed by 7 bases and 0 bases, with 17 bases remaining between them.

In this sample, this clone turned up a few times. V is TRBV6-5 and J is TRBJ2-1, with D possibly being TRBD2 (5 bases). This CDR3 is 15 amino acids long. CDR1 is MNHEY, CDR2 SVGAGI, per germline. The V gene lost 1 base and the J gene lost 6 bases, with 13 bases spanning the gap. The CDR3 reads CASSYLGLSLNEQFF. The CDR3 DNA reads TGTGCCAGCAGTTACTTAGGACTGTCGCTCAATGAGCAGTTCTTC.

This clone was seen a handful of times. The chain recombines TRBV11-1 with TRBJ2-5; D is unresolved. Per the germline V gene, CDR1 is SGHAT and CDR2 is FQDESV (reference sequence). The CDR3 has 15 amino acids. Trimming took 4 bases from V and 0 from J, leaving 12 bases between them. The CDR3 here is CASSSQRHNQETQYF. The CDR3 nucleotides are TGTGCCAGCAGCTCCCAGCGACATAACCAAGAGACCCAGTACTTC.